The rows below give T cell receptor beta chains drawn from one sample of a study of cytomegalovirus exposure and HLA in healthy donors. This table comes from immunoSEQ multiplex PCR, and its TCRdb copy is limited to in-frame clones, with some not included. The table includes roughly 120,000 clones, over 65% detected once. The specimen sequenced was PBMCs. The source is a woman in her 30s in good health and CMV-seropositive. Each CDR3 is given with its conserved first and last residue. The D gene is left open where the match is weak. Clone size appears in some rows only: once, few, many, or a class for an expanded clone.

v_call	clone_size	d_call	j_call	cdr3_aa
TRBV5-4	-	-	TRBJ1-2	CASTGVDGYTF
TRBV30	few	TRBD1	TRBJ1-4	CAWSEGQYNEKLFF
TRBV19	once	TRBD1	TRBJ1-5	CASRAGQVGNQPQHF
TRBV7-6	-	-	TRBJ2-3	CASSFTPSTDTQYF
TRBV5-1	-	-	TRBJ2-3	CASSRLGGGGMDAQYF
TRBV6-6	once	-	TRBJ2-1	CASIEGVDYNEQFF
TRBV6-5	-	-	TRBJ2-7	CASSYGQLDYEQYF
TRBV7-9	-	-	-	CASSLAGAAYEQYF
TRBV18	-	-	TRBJ1-1	CASSPSGGTNTEAFF
TRBV5-1	-	-	TRBJ1-2	CASSSGGGGYTF
TRBV4-1	-	TRBD2	TRBJ2-1	CASSRVGGRAENEQFF
TRBV4-2	-	TRBD2	TRBJ2-2	CASSQDSGGGISRELFF
TRBV15	-	TRBD1	TRBJ2-5	CATSRDRLNYRGGGEKTQYF
TRBV15	few	-	TRBJ1-1	CATTGNLMNTEAFF
TRBV6-1	-	-	TRBJ1-2	CASSEVIGVRGYTF
TRBV11-3	-	TRBD1	TRBJ2-3	CASSSWTGYSTDTQYF
TRBV11-3	-	-	TRBJ2-6	CASSFSSGANVLTF
TRBV10-3	-	TRBD2	TRBJ2-1	CAISEAGGHNEQFF
TRBV5-4	-	-	TRBJ1-6	CASSLASSPLHF
TRBV6-1	-	-	TRBJ2-5	CASGEEETQYF
TRBV2	-	TRBD1	TRBJ1-5	CASGTGGPQAQHF
TRBV7-9	-	-	TRBJ2-2	CASSPLFQGRPNTGELFF
TRBV7-9	-	-	TRBJ2-7	CASRSGSYEQYF
TRBV30	once	-	TRBJ2-6	CAWSVTGPGANVLTF
TRBV12-5	-	TRBD1	TRBJ1-1	CASGSRTGGVSEAFF
TRBV6-1	-	-	TRBJ2-5	CASTRSSSQETQYF
TRBV5-1	-	-	TRBJ2-7	CASSSPDGGPTYEQYF
TRBV23-1	-	TRBD2	TRBJ2-7	CASSQSRAGDRSSSRYF
TRBV2	few	-	TRBJ2-7	CASSDGGRGYEQYF
TRBV2	-	-	TRBJ2-1	CASSEGFPLAGSYNEQFF
TRBV5-1	-	-	TRBJ2-7	CASSGGSTGQYF
TRBV6-5	-	-	TRBJ1-1	CASSYEPSVATEAFF
TRBV27	-	TRBD1	TRBJ1-2	CASSLSTGTNYGYTF
TRBV6-6	-	-	TRBJ2-1	CASNLDPRGNEQFF
TRBV7-8	-	TRBD2	TRBJ2-1	CASSSNYLGLPYNEQFF
TRBV19	-	-	TRBJ1-5	CASSKGWGGNQPQHF
TRBV5-1	once	TRBD2	TRBJ2-5	CASSVGTSGGEETQYF
TRBV6-5	-	-	TRBJ1-1	CATHTGNEAFF
TRBV14	-	-	TRBJ1-2	CASSLGLSWGYTF
TRBV7-6	-	-	TRBJ2-1	CASSSGTFGSQYNEQFF
TRBV2	-	TRBD2	TRBJ2-3	CASSAGTRGDTQYF
TRBV7-8	-	TRBD1	TRBJ1-3	CASSLATGGPYSGNTIYF
TRBV6-5	few	TRBD1	TRBJ1-5	CASIRDSPNQPQHF
TRBV6-6	-	-	TRBJ1-5	CASSYSVDQPQHF
TRBV19	-	-	TRBJ1-5	CASSIKGNQPQHF
TRBV6-5	few	-	TRBJ1-5	CASSYSGENNQPQHF
TRBV6-5	-	-	TRBJ1-5	CASSPTAVVHQPQHF
TRBV7-8	-	-	TRBJ2-7	CASSLNPDRDSTEQYF
TRBV4-2	-	TRBD2	TRBJ2-7	CASSQDWGREGLYEQYF
TRBV27	-	TRBD2	TRBJ2-5	CASSRVAGGPGTQYF
TRBV11-3	-	TRBD2	TRBJ2-1	CASSSLAGSSYNEQFF
TRBV7-9	once	-	TRBJ1-1	CASSIGERQNTEAFF
TRBV7-2	once	-	TRBJ1-4	CASSLSTAKKLFF
TRBV10-3	-	TRBD1	TRBJ1-1	CAIKGTGYTEAFF
TRBV7-9	once	-	TRBJ2-3	CASSLARVYTDTQYF
TRBV5-1	few	TRBD2	TRBJ2-7	CASSYGLAGNYEQYF
TRBV2	-	-	TRBJ1-2	CAILRKATGVVYGYTF
TRBV7-2	-	-	TRBJ2-4	CASRDKQGRKNIQYF
TRBV10-3	-	-	TRBJ1-1	CATVGNTGLEAFF